This TCR beta chain derives from a study of OX40 agonist ivuxolimab in advanced cancers. Study-level information: The eligibility criteria allowed prior anti-PD-1, anti-PD-L1 or anti-CTLA-4 therapy, and about 40% had some.

TCRdb's table, derived via immunoSEQ multiplex PCR, lists solely in-frame clones and lacks some. Of 80,000 to 95,000 clones in the sample, approximately 90% were seen once. Study findings and constraints: At 0.1 to 3.0 mg/kg, clonal expansion of CD4+ and CD8+ blood T cells had occurred by week 6.

Germline loops: CDR1 LNHNV, CDR2 YYDKDF (reference sequence). The V and J ends lost 0 bases and 5 bases respectively, with 16 bases between them. The CDR3 covers 16 residues. This clone was counted a few times. What it binds is unknown. The sequenced sample was CD4+ or CD8+ T cells sorted from blood, obtained in a trial of the OX40 agonist ivuxolimab. The chain is built from TRBV15 and TRBJ1-2, with D uncertain. The receptor's source is an adult with an advanced solid tumor such as melanoma, head and neck, liver or kidney cancer. In nucleotides, the CDR3 is TGTGCCACCAGCAGAGATCGGAACGGAGACCTATATGGCTACACCTTC. Amino acid sequence: CATSRDRNGDLYGYTF.